The 27 T cell receptor beta chains reported below all come from one sample, sequenced in a study of blood T cells in healthy people across ages (dated by TCRdb to the mid-2010s). The method was 5' RACE. The run used an Illumina HiSeq 2500. A second roughly 6 to 12 cycle PCR used a sample-barcoded 5' primer and a J-beta primer mix. The public reads were reprocessed in TCRdb via fastp at Q25 and MiXCR, keeping in-frame beta chains. CDR3 protein duplicates are merged, each entry listing the most common genes and DNA. Counted in this sample were approximately 880,000 distinct CDR3 sequences; 40% to 60% of them appeared once. The ten biggest clones cover about an eighth of the sample. The sequenced sample was blood. The receptors shown here come from a man aged 30 to 45 in good health.

The CDR3 nucleotides read TGTGCCAGCAGCGCCCGACAGGCGCACCCCAAGCAGTACTTC. Protein sequence: CASSARQAHPKQYF. V gene TRBV3-1 combines with J gene TRBJ2-7; D may be TRBD1 (6 bases). V shed 5 bases and J shed 8 bases, with 19 bases lying between them. The CDR3 sequence is 14 residues long. The germline gives CDR1 LGHDT, CDR2 YNNKEL (reference sequence).

This clonotype was picked up one time. The V gene is TRBV7-2, the J gene TRBJ2-2; D unclear. The CDR3 sequence is 15 residues long. Trimming left V 5 bases short and J 8 bases short, with 18 bases between. Germline lookup yields CDR1 SGHTA and CDR2 FQGNSA. Here the CDR3 reads CASSPGRRGTGELFF. The CDR3 nucleotides are TGTGCCAGCAGCCCGGGCCGGCGAGGAACTGGGGAGCTGTTTTTT.

For the CDR3, the DNA is TGTGCCAGCAGCAGAAATAGCTTTCCGAGCAATGAGCAGTTCTTC. Translating gives CASSRNSFPSNEQFF. The chain is built from TRBV9 and TRBJ2-1; the D is unclear. This CDR3 spans 15 amino acids. V lost 4 bases to trimming and J lost 6 bases, with 17 bases between them. Germline lookup yields CDR1 SGDLS and CDR2 YYNGEE.

The CDR3 DNA follows: TGTGCCAGCAGCACCGGGACAGGGAGCACAGATACGCAGTATTTT. This codes for CASSTGTGSTDTQYF. V gene TRBV7-9 combines with J gene TRBJ2-3; 9 nucleotides line up with TRBD1. This CDR3 comprises 15 residues. Germline V gene lookup returns CDR1 SEHNR and CDR2 FQNEAQ (reference sequence). Trimming at V came to 5 bases and at J to 0 bases, leaving 3 bases not matched to a gene. Full variable domain (remainder filled in from reference TRBV7-9 and TRBJ2-3): DTGVSQNPRHKITKRGQNVTFRCDPISEHNRLYWYRQTLGQGPEFLTYFQNEAQLEKSRLLSDRFSAERPKGSFSTLEIQRTEQGDSAMYLCASSTGTGSTDTQYFGPGTRLTVL.

This chain uses TRBV25-1 with TRBJ2-5; D remains unclear. V was pared by 0 bases and J by 2 bases, with 7 bases between. Germline CDR1 is MGHDK and CDR2 is SYGVNS. The CDR3 is made up of 14 amino acids. CDR3 amino acids: CASSEYRIQETQYF. The CDR3 region has the DNA TGTGCCAGCAGTGAATATAGGATTCAAGAGACCCAGTACTTC. The full variable domain, rest sourced from reference TRBV25-1 and TRBJ2-5, is EADIYQTPRYLVIGTGKKITLECSQTMGHDKMYWYQQDPGMELHLIHYSYGVNSTEKGDLSSESTVSRIRTEHFPLTLESARPSHTSQYLCASSEYRIQETQYFGPGTRLLVL.

The chain recombines TRBV7-9 with TRBJ1-6; D gene uncertain. Trimming left V 2 bases short and J 8 bases short, with 10 bases between. CDR1 is SEHNR, CDR2 FQNEAQ, per germline (reference sequence). The length of the CDR3 is 14 residues. CDR3 region: CASSLNDGDSPLHF. CDR3 DNA: TGTGCCAGCAGCTTAAACGATGGAGATTCACCCCTCCACTTT.

The chain has TRBV7-8 and TRBJ2-1; possibly TRBD2 for D (6 bases). Germline V gene data show CDR1 as SGHVS and CDR2 as FQNEAQ. The germline V and J ends were trimmed by 5 bases and 0 bases, with 14 bases remaining between them. The CDR3 is 16 amino acids. CDR3 sequence reads: CASSGWDGSSYNEQFF. CDR3 bases: TGTGCCAGCAGCGGGTGGGACGGGAGCTCCTACAATGAGCAGTTCTTC.

The sample holds one count of this clonotype. V gene TRBV5-5 combines with J gene TRBJ2-3, with D maybe TRBD1 (5 bases). CDR3 length equals 15 residues. V was pared by 4 bases and J by 5 bases, with 17 bases between. CDR1 is SGHKS, CDR2 YYEKEE, per germline (reference sequence). The CDR3 sequence is CASSLGHSTGDTQYF. The CDR3 DNA reads TGTGCCAGCAGCCTCGGGCATTCCACAGGAGATACGCAGTATTTT. Filled out from reference TRBV5-5 and TRBJ2-3, the complete variable domain reads DAGVTQSPTHLIKTRGQQVTLRCSPISGHKSVSWYQQVLGQGPQFIFQYYEKEERGRGNFPDRFSARQFPNYSSELNVNALLLGDSALYLCASSLGHSTGDTQYFGPGTRLTVL.

CDR3 nucleotides: TGTGCCAGCTCCCACGACACGAACACTGAAGCTTTCTTT. This sequence encodes CASSHDTNTEAFF. This rearrangement joins TRBV18 to TRBJ1-1; D ambiguous. The V end was cut by 6 bases, the J end by 1 base, with 9 bases between. In germline, CDR1 is KGHSH, CDR2 LQKENI. The CDR3 extends over 13 amino acids.

This chain links TRBV24-1 with TRBJ2-7; D call uncertain. Judging by the DNA end, TRBJ2-5 fits better; the J call may be wrong. CDR1 is KGHDR and CDR2 is SFDVKD in the germline V gene. The CDR3 runs 15 residues. CDR3 protein: CATSDAIRTQETQYF. The CDR3 bases are TGTGCCACCAGTGATGCAATCCGGACCCAAGAGACCCAGTACTTC.

The chain couples TRBV2 to TRBJ2-3; 10 nucleotides match TRBD2. Per the germline V gene, CDR1 is SNHLY and CDR2 is FYNNEI. Trimming took 7 bases from V and 8 from J; bases not matched to a gene: 6. The CDR3 totals 13 residues. The CDR3: CASKAGGRGTQYF. The CDR3 DNA reads as TGTGCCAGCAAAGCGGGGGGGCGTGGTACGCAGTATTTT.

The CDR3 spells CSVGDSTSYGYTF. The CDR3 DNA sequence: TGCAGCGTTGGGGACAGCACTAGCTATGGCTACACCTTC. The V and J genes are TRBV29-1 and TRBJ1-2; TRBD1 agrees at 7 bases. This CDR3 is 13 amino acids long. Unmatched junction bases numbered 6, after V lost 4 bases and J lost 4 bases. CDR1 is SQVTM and CDR2 is ANQGSEA in the germline V gene.

J is TRBJ1-1 and V is TRBV27; D perhaps matches TRBD1 (5 bases). Trimming pared 3 bases from V and 0 bases from J, leaving 11 bases between. This CDR3 comprises 15 residues. Germline values: CDR1 MNHEY, CDR2 SMNVEV (reference sequence). The CDR3 region is CASSLGEGVNTEAFF. DNA of the CDR3: TGTGCCAGCAGTTTGGGGGAGGGTGTGAACACTGAAGCTTTCTTT.

V and J are TRBV7-2 and TRBJ2-7; TRBD2 agrees at 7 bases. V gave up 3 bases and J gave up 7 bases; unmatched junction bases: 12. CDR3 length: 15 amino acids. From germline, CDR1 is SGHTA and CDR2 FQGNSA. The CDR3 sequence is CASSLSGATYNEQYF. CDR3 bases: TGTGCCAGCAGCTTGAGCGGGGCCACCTACAATGAGCAGTACTTC.

The chain combines TRBV18 with TRBJ2-1; perhaps D is TRBD1 or TRBD2 (5 bases each). Germline CDR1 is KGHSH and CDR2 is LQKENI. Trimming shortened V by 6 bases and J by 0 bases, and 18 bases separated the two germline ends. This CDR3 comprises 17 residues. The CDR3 DNA is TGTGCCAGCTCTGAGACGGGGCCGGTGAGCTCCTACAATGAGCAGTTCTTC. Translation: CASSETGPVSSYNEQFF. Full variable domain (missing parts from reference TRBV18 and TRBJ2-1): NAGVMQNPRHLVRRRGQEARLRCSPMKGHSHVYWYRQLPEEGLKFMVYLQKENIIDESGMPKERFSAEFPKEGPSILRIQQVVRGDSAAYFCASSETGPVSSYNEQFFGPGTRLTVL.

J is TRBJ2-1 and V is TRBV4-2, with 7 bases aligning to TRBD1. This CDR3 region has 15 residues. Trimming took 4 bases from V and 10 from J; bases not matched to a gene: 13. Per the germline V gene, CDR1 is LGHNA and CDR2 is YNFKEQ. This CDR3 is CASSPDRDQIREQFF. As DNA, the CDR3 is TGTGCCAGCAGCCCCGACAGGGATCAAATCAGGGAGCAGTTCTTC.

The chain uses TRBV20-1 and TRBJ2-7; 7 bases are shared with TRBD2. The CDR3 contains 15 residues. After removal of 6 bases from V and 0 bases from J, the junction contained 11 bases not matched to a gene. Per the germline V gene, CDR1 is DFQATT and CDR2 is SNEGSKA (reference sequence). The CDR3 region has the DNA TGCAGTGCAAAGAGGTCGGGGGGTATCTCCTACGAGCAGTACTTC. It encodes CSAKRSGGISYEQYF.

Of note for this clonotype: A much larger clone lies one base from this, so it may be a read error. This chain links TRBV30 with TRBJ1-5; TRBD1 matches 7 bases. The CDR3 length is 15 residues. Germline CDR1 GTSNPN, CDR2 SVGIG (reference sequence). The CDR3 region is CAWSVEGQLNQPRHF. The CDR3 nucleotides read TGTGCCTGGAGTGTAGAGGGACAGTTGAATCAGCCCCGGCATTTT.

The sample holds a few counts of this clonotype. The chain has TRBV27 and TRBJ2-3; tentatively, D is TRBD2 (6 bases). The CDR3 is made up of 16 amino acids. The V end was cut by 0 bases, the J end by 2 bases, with 12 bases between. Germline assignment: CDR1 MNHEY and CDR2 SMNVEV (reference sequence). CDR3 bases: TGTGCCAGCAGTTTATCGGGGCGGGGCAACACAGATACGCAGTATTTT. Amino acid sequence: CASSLSGRGNTDTQYF.

The chain combines TRBV6-2 or TRBV6-3 with TRBJ1-5; TRBD1 agrees at 11 bases. This CDR3 comprises 14 residues. Germline CDR1 is MNHEY and CDR2 is SVGEGT. Trimming took 6 bases from V and 9 from J; bases not matched to a gene: 7. The CDR3 DNA sequence: TGTGCCAGCAGCGACTGGGGACAGGGGGTGCCCCAGCATTTT. This sequence encodes CASSDWGQGVPQHF.

This chain uses TRBV29-1 with TRBJ1-1, with D possibly matching TRBD1 (6 bases). This CDR3 region has 15 residues. Trimming removed 5 bases from V and 3 bases from J, with 19 bases in between. The germline CDR1 and CDR2 sequences are SQVTM and ANQGSEA. The DNA of the CDR3 is TGCAGCGTTAGGAGGACGGGGGGCCTGGACACTGAAGCTTTCTTT. This codes for CSVRRTGGLDTEAFF.

The chain links TRBV20-1 to TRBJ1-1; 7 nucleotides align to TRBD1. Trimming at V came to 6 bases and at J to 2 bases, leaving 9 bases not matched to a gene. CDR3 size: 14 residues. From germline, CDR1 is DFQATT and CDR2 SNEGSKA (reference sequence). CDR3 loop: CSARDSRLNTEAFF. In DNA form, the CDR3 reads TGCAGTGCGCGGGACAGCAGGCTTAACACTGAAGCTTTCTTT.

The chain combines TRBV3-1 with TRBJ1-5; 10 positions match TRBD1. The germline gives CDR1 LGHDT, CDR2 YNNKEL (reference sequence). After removal of 1 base from V and 8 bases from J, the junction contained 8 bases not matched to a gene. This CDR3 has 16 amino acids. DNA for the CDR3: TGTGCCAGCAGCCAAGCCTCCGGGACAGGGGTCAAGCCCCAGCATTTT. Amino acids: CASSQASGTGVKPQHF. Looking up the rest from reference TRBV3-1 and TRBJ1-5 gives the full variable domain: DTAVSQTPKYLVTQMGNDKSIKCEQNLGHDTMYWYKQDSKKFLKIMFSYNNKELIINETVPNRFSPKSPDKAHLNLHINSLELGDSAVYFCASSQASGTGVKPQHFGDGTRLSIL.

The chain is built from TRBV7-2 and TRBJ2-5; tentatively, D is TRBD1 (5 bases). Gene TRBJ2-1 matches the end of the DNA better, so the J call may be wrong. Germline CDR1 reads SGHTA; CDR2 reads FQGNSA. The CDR3 spans 14 residues. The CDR3 sequence is CASSLGLTEETQFF. The CDR3 DNA is TGTGCCAGCAGCTTAGGGTTGACAGAAGAGACCCAGTTCTTC.

This clonotype was detected a few times. This chain uses TRBV10-3 with TRBJ2-3; D unresolved. The CDR3 spans 14 residues. Germline CDR1 is ENHRY and CDR2 is SYGVKD. Trimming shortened V by 3 bases and J by 2 bases, and 9 bases separated the two germline ends. The CDR3 nucleotides read TGTGCCATCAGTGAAGGGTTTCTCACAGATACGCAGTATTTT. Amino acids: CAISEGFLTDTQYF.

The chain uses TRBV7-8 and TRBJ2-3, with 7 bases lining up with TRBD2. This CDR3 region has 17 residues. Losses at the gene ends were 1 base for V and 3 bases for J; bases not matched to a gene: 10. Germline values: CDR1 SGHVS, CDR2 FQNEAQ. The CDR3 here is CASSLVVSSGATDTQYF. The CDR3 nucleotides read TGTGCCAGCAGCTTAGTGGTTTCGAGCGGGGCAACAGATACGCAGTATTTT.

The J gene is TRBJ2-7, the V gene TRBV28; tentative D call: TRBD2 (5 bases). Germline-derived CDR1 and CDR2 are MDHEN and SYDVKM. The V and J ends lost 3 bases and 0 bases respectively, with 9 bases between them. The CDR3 consists of 14 residues. The chain's CDR3 is CASSFTGDSYEQYF. The DNA for the CDR3 is TGTGCCAGCAGTTTCACCGGGGACTCCTACGAGCAGTACTTC.